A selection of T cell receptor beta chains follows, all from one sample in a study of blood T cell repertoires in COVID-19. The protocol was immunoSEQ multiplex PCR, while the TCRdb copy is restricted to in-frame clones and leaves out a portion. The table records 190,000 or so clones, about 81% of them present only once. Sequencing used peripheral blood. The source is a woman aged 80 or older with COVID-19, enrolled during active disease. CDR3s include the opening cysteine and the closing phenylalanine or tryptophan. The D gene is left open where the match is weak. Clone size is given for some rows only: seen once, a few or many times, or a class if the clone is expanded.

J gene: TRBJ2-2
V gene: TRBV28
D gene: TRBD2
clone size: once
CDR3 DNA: TGTGCCAGCACTATATTCCGGGACTACAACACCGGGGAGCTGTTTTTT
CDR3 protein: CASTIFRDYNTGELFF

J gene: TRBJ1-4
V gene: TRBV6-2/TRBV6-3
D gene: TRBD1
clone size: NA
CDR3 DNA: TGTGCCAGCAGTGACGAGGGACAGCCTTATGAAAAACTGTTTTTT
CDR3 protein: CASSDEGQPYEKLFF

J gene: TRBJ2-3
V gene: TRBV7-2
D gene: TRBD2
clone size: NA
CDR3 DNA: TGTGCCAGCAGCTTCGGGACTACCTCCTTGGGGCAGTATTTT
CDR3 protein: CASSFGTTSLGQYF

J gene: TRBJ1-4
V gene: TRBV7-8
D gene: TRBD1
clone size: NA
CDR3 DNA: TGTGCCAGCAGCGACTCTGGACAGGGGGCCATTTTT
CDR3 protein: CASSDSGQGAIF

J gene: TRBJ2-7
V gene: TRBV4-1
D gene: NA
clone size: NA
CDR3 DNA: TGCGCCAGCAGCCCTATTGGTCAATCCTCCTACGAGCAGTACTTC
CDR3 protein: CASSPIGQSSYEQYF

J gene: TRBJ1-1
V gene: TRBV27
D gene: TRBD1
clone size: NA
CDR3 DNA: TGTGCCAGCAGTAAATCCCGACAGGGGGCCGTTGGAAGTACTGAAGCTTTCTTT
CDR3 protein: CASSKSRQGAVGSTEAFF

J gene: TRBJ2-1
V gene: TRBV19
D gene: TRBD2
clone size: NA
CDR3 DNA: TGTGCCAGTAGTATTGCTAGCGGGACTGGCAATGAGCAGTTCTTC
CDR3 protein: CASSIASGTGNEQFF

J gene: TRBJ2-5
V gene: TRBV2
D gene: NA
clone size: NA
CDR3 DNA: TGTGCCAGCAGTGAGCGCAGGGGCAAGACCCAGTACTTC
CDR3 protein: CASSERRGKTQYF

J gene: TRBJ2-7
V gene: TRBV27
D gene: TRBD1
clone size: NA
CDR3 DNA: TGTGCCAGCAGCCCCGGGACAGGCGGCTACGAGCAGTACTTC
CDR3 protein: CASSPGTGGYEQYF

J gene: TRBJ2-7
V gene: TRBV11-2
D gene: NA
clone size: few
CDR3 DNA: TGTGCCAGCAGCTTAGACCGAACAGTCTACGAGCAGTACTTC
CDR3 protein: CASSLDRTVYEQYF

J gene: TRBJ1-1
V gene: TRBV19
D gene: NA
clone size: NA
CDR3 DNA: TGTGCCTCCTCAATCCGGGTGAACACTGAAGCTTTCTTT
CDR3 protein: CASSIRVNTEAFF

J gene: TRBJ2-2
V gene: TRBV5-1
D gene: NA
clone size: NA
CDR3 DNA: TGCGCCAGCAGCTTCGACAGGGAGGACACCGGGGAGCTGTTTTTT
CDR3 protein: CASSFDREDTGELFF

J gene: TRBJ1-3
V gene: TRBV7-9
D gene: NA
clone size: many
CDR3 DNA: TGTGCCAGCAGCTTAGAGGGGTCGGTCACCATATATTTT
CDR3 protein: CASSLEGSVTIYF

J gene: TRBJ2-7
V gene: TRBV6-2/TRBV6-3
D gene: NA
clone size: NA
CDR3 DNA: TGTGCCAGCAGTTTTAAACCGGGAAAAGGAAACTCCTACGAGCAGTACTTC
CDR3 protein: CASSFKPGKGNSYEQYF

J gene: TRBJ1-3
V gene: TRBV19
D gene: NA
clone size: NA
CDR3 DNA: TGTGCCAGTAGTAGAGACCGGGACACCTCTCGCTCTGGAAACACCATATATTTT
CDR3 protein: CASSRDRDTSRSGNTIYF

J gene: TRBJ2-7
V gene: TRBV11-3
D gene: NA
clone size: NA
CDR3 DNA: TGTGCCAGCAGCTTAGGGGACTCATACTACGAGCAGTACTTC
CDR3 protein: CASSLGDSYYEQYF